This T cell receptor (beta chain) is drawn from a study of T cell responses to AZD1222 COVID-19 vaccine. To note about this clone: Its specificity is not known.

Method: immunoSEQ multiplex PCR; TCRdb's copy keeps in-frame clones and lacks some. The sample lists roughly 120,000 clones, about nine tenths seen once, with 2.5% to 3% in the top ten. The V end was cut by 0 bases, the J end by 3 bases, with 12 bases between. Germline CDR1 is MGHRA and CDR2 is YSYEKL. The CDR3 covers 15 residues. Pooling was applied to second doses at about 4 or about 12 weeks. Regarding the study as a whole: The breadth and depth of Spike-specific TCRs increased once two AZD1222 doses had been given. Samples come after the peak T cell response, not at day 14.

This specimen was peripheral blood, taken 28 days after the second AZD1222 dose. The rearrangement links TRBV4-1 to TRBJ2-7; D could derive from TRBD1 or TRBD2 (6 bases each). This sequence was found in an adult who received the AZD1222 COVID-19 vaccine. CDR3 amino acids: CASSQDDGGGYEQYF. The DNA of the CDR3 is TGCGCCAGCAGCCAAGATGACGGGGGCGGCTACGAGCAGTACTTC.